This T cell receptor (beta chain) was observed in a study of shared clonotypes between healthy human individuals. About the study: Aged between 18 and 49, the donors were a couple of women and three men.

As processed by the authors: Filtering differed because ImmunoSEQ produced junction-only sequences that carried no quality scores. This table comes from immunoSEQ multiplex PCR, and its TCRdb copy is limited to in-frame clones, with some not included. Clonal size and the V and J genes are those of that table, whereas D and trimming came from the DNA. The profile shows more than 400,000 clones, 60% to 80% of them singletons. Donors had no recently reported acute infections or vaccinations and were HIV-negative. The junction had 8 bases not matched to a gene; V was cut back by 5 bases and J by 5 bases. Germline lookup yields CDR1 MDHEN and CDR2 SYDVKM. The CDR3 is 14 residues long. Study-wide findings and caveats: Clonotype sharing among donors was expected to depend on sequencing depth.

This clone occurred once. Its antigen is unidentified. Sequencing used PBMCs. This clonotype was sampled from a woman between 35 and 50 years old in good health. Some clones in this sample may be carry-over from other donors' samples. The chain combines TRBV28 with TRBJ1-2, with 7 bases matching TRBD1. The CDR3 DNA reads as TGTGCCAGCAGTCCTGGGGACAGACTGTATGGCTACACCTTC. Encoded protein: CASSPGDRLYGYTF.